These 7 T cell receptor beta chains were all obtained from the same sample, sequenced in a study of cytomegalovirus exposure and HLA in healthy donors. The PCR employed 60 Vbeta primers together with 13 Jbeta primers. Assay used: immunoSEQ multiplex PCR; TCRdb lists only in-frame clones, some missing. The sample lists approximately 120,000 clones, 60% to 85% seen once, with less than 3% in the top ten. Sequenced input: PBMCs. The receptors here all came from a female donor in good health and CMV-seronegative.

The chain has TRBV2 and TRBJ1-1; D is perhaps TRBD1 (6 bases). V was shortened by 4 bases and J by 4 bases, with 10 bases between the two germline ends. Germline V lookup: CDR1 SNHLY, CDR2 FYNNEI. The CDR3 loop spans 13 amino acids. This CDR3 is CASSGQVPTEAFF. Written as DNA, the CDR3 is TGTGCCAGCAGTGGACAGGTCCCCACTGAAGCTTTCTTT.

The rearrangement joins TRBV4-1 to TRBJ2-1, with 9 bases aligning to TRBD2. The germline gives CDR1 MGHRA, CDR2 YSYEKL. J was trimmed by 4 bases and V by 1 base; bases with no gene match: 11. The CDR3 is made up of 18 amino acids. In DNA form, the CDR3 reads TGCGCCAGCAGCCAAGCATCACGACGACTAGCGGTATACAATGAGCAGTTCTTC. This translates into CASSQASRRLAVYNEQFF.

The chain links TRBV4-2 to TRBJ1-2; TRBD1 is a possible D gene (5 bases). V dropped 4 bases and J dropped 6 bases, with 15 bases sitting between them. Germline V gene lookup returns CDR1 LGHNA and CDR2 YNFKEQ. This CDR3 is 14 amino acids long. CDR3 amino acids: CASSPKIGGNGYTF. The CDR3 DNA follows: TGTGCCAGCAGCCCAAAAATCGGGGGGAATGGCTACACCTTC.

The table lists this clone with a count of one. The CDR3 loop is CASSPPKGSAFF. CDR3 bases: TGTGCCAGCTCACCACCGAAGGGGTCGGCTTTCTTT. This chain connects TRBV18 to TRBJ1-1, with TRBD1 as a possible D gene (5 bases). The CDR3 totals 12 residues. Trimming removed 0 bases at V and 11 bases at J, with 10 bases between. The germline CDR1 and CDR2 sequences are KGHSH and LQKENI.

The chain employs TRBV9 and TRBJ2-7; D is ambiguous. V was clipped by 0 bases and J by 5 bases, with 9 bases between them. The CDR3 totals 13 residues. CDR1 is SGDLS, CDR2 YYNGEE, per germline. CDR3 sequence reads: CASSVGPQDEQYF. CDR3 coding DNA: TGTGCCAGCAGCGTAGGGCCGCAGGACGAGCAGTACTTC.

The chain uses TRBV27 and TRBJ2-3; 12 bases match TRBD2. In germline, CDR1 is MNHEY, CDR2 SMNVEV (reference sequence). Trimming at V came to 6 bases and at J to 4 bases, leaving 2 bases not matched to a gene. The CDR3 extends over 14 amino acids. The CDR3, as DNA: TGTGCCAGCAGACTAGCGGGGGGCTCAGATACGCAGTATTTT. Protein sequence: CASRLAGGSDTQYF.

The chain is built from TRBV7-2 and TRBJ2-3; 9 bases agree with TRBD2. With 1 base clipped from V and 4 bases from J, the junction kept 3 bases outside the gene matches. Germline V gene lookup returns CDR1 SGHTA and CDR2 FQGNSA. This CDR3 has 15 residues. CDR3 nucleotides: TGTGCCAGCAGCTTAGGCCTAGCGGGGCCAGATACGCAGTATTTT. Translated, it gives CASSLGLAGPDTQYF.